The source of this T cell receptor (beta chain) is a study of T cell responses to AZD1222 COVID-19 vaccine. Profiled with immunoSEQ multiplex PCR; TCRdb holds only in-frame clones, not every one. The data show about 150,000 clones, about 91% seen once. This clone has a single count. Trimming removed 6 bases at V and 4 bases at J, with 13 bases between. CDR1 is MNHEY and CDR2 is SVGAGI in the germline V gene. The CDR3 consists of 13 residues. Specimen: peripheral blood, collected on day 0 of AZD1222 vaccination. The chain recombines TRBV6-5 with TRBJ2-7; perhaps TRBD1 as D (6 bases). The clonotype was recovered from an adult in good health. The DNA of the CDR3 is TGTGCCAGCAGGAACAGGGAGCGATACGAGCAGTACTTC. Translating it yields CASRNRERYEQYF.